The sequence of this T cell receptor (beta chain) was determined in a study of cytomegalovirus exposure and HLA in healthy donors. With 60 Vbeta and 13 Jbeta primers, the PCR was carried out. Profiling relied on immunoSEQ multiplex PCR, and the TCRdb table lists in-frame clones only, not all of them. This sample carries over 150,000 clones, approximately 82% of them seen once, and the ten largest clones take 2.2%. This CDR3 is 16 amino acids long. The germline gives CDR1 MDHEN, CDR2 SYDVKM. V gave up 6 bases and J gave up 2 bases; unmatched junction bases: 8. This TCR derives from a woman in her twenties or thirties in good health and CMV-seronegative. What was sequenced was PBMCs. The gene calls are TRBV28 and TRBJ1-5; 9 bases fit TRBD1. The CDR3 DNA reads as TGTGCCAGCAGGCCTACAGGGGGCGCAGGCAATCAGCCCCAGCATTTT. Its protein product is CASRPTGGAGNQPQHF.